These T cell receptor beta chains were read from a single sample in a study of PD-L1 blockade in urothelial cancer. Sequenced by immunoSEQ multiplex PCR; TCRdb stores in-frame clones only, minus some. The sample holds tens of thousands of clones; 82% are singletons and the top ten take 3.2%. The material sequenced was PBMCs, taken around atezolizumab (anti-PD-L1) treatment. The receptors were gathered from a man aged 70 or older with urothelial cancer. Each CDR3 is given with its conserved first and last residue. The D gene is left open where the match is weak. Some rows mark clone size as missing; the rest say once, few, many or name a class of expanded clone.

-	TRBV6-1	TRBJ1-1	16	-	TGTGCCAGCAGTGCCTCGGTGGTTAGTAAGAACACTGAAGCTTTCTTT	CASSASVVSKNTEAFF
TRBD2	TRBV6-5	TRBJ2-5	16	once	TGTGCCAGCAGTTACTCGGCTAGCGGGGGGCGAGGGACCCAGTACTTC	CASSYSASGGRGTQYF
-	TRBV30	TRBJ1-2	12	-	TGTGCCTGGTGGAGTGTCCACTATGGCTACACCTTC	CAWWSVHYGYTF
TRBD2	TRBV25-1	TRBJ2-5	14	-	TGTGCCAGCATGGGGGCGGGGGGGCGCGAGACCCAGTACTTC	CASMGAGGRETQYF
TRBD1	TRBV5-6	TRBJ2-3	16	once	TGTGCCAGCAGCCACCTGAGGACAGGGGGCCCAGATACGCAGTATTTT	CASSHLRTGGPDTQYF
-	TRBV6-1	TRBJ2-3	11	-	TGTGCCAGCAGTGCTTATGATACGCAGTATTTT	CASSAYDTQYF
TRBD2	TRBV5-1	TRBJ2-3	15	-	TGCGCCAGCAGACTGACTAGCGGGGTCACAGATACGCAGTATTTT	CASRLTSGVTDTQYF
-	TRBV15	TRBJ1-5	14	-	TGTGCCACCAGCAGCGCCGACAGGTGGCAGCCCCAGCATTTT	CATSSADRWQPQHF
-	TRBV5-4	TRBJ2-3	13	-	TGTGCCACCTGGCTTAGGGGTAGTCCTACGCAGTATTTT	CATWLRGSPTQYF
-	TRBV5-1	TRBJ2-5	14	-	TGCGCCAGCAGCTTGGGGGCAGCCCAAGAGACCCAGTACTTC	CASSLGAAQETQYF
TRBD1	TRBV7-2	TRBJ2-7	15	once	TGTGCCAGCAGCTCCGGGACAGGGGCGTTTAACGAGCAGTACTTC	CASSSGTGAFNEQYF
TRBD1	TRBV5-5	TRBJ1-1	15	few	TGTGCCAGCAGCTTGGCGGGACAGATGAACACTGAAGCTTTCTTT	CASSLAGQMNTEAFF
TRBD1	TRBV9	TRBJ2-7	13	-	TGTGCCAGCAGCGGAGGGACAGGCTACGAGCAGTACTTC	CASSGGTGYEQYF
TRBD1	TRBV7-2	TRBJ2-1	14	-	TGTGCCAGCAGCATGGGACAGGGCCCCAATGAGCAGTTCTTC	CASSMGQGPNEQFF
TRBD1	TRBV6-5	TRBJ1-1	15	-	TGTGCCAGCAGTTCCACCGGGACAGCGAACACTGAAGCTTTCTTT	CASSSTGTANTEAFF
TRBD1	TRBV19	TRBJ1-2	15	-	TGTGCCAGTAGTCCCACCATGACAGGGAACTATGGCTACACCTTC	CASSPTMTGNYGYTF
TRBD1	TRBV9	TRBJ2-5	16	once	TGTGCCAGCAGCGTAGATACAGGGGGCAAGTCAGAGACCCAGTACTTC	CASSVDTGGKSETQYF
TRBD1	TRBV10-3	TRBJ1-3	14	few	TGTGCCATCAGCTGGACAGGAGCTGGAAACACCATATATTTT	CAISWTGAGNTIYF
-	TRBV6-4	TRBJ1-3	18	-	TGTGCCAGCAGTGACTCGGTGACAGCCACTTCCTCTGGAAACACCATATATTTT	CASSDSVTATSSGNTIYF
TRBD1	TRBV7-2	TRBJ1-6	14	-	TGTGCCAGCAGCAGACCGGGACAGAATTCACCCCTCCACTTT	CASSRPGQNSPLHF
-	TRBV11-3	TRBJ2-7	12	-	TGTGCCAGCAGCTCCGACAGCTACGAGCAGTACTTC	CASSSDSYEQYF
-	TRBV13	TRBJ2-1	15	-	TGTGCCAGCAGCTTACCCCAGGCCCTGGGCAATGAGCAGTTCTTC	CASSLPQALGNEQFF
TRBD2	TRBV4-1	TRBJ2-1	15	-	TGCGCCAGCAGATCAAGGCTAGCGGGAAAGAATGAGCAGTTCTTC	CASRSRLAGKNEQFF
TRBD1	TRBV4-3	TRBJ1-5	15	-	TGCGCCAGCAGCCAAGTGGCAGGGGGGAATCAGCCCCAGCATTTT	CASSQVAGGNQPQHF
TRBD2	TRBV6-4	TRBJ2-5	14	-	TGTGCCAGCAGTCCGACTAGCGGGGGAGAGACCCAGTACTTC	CASSPTSGGETQYF
TRBD1	TRBV25-1	TRBJ1-1	16	-	TGTGCCAGCAGTCCTCGGCGGGACAGTCAAAACACTGAAGCTTTCTTT	CASSPRRDSQNTEAFF
-	TRBV11-3	TRBJ1-5	13	few	TGTGCCAGCAGTCAGGGGAACAATCAGCCCCAGCATTTT	CASSQGNNQPQHF
TRBD1	TRBV4-3	TRBJ1-2	16	few	TGCGCCAGCAGCCAAGCGGACAGGGGCGCTAACTATGGCTACACCTTC	CASSQADRGANYGYTF
TRBD1	TRBV4-2	TRBJ2-5	14	-	TGTGCCAGCAGCCCGGGACAGGGCTGGGAGACCCAGTACTTC	CASSPGQGWETQYF
TRBD1	TRBV5-6	TRBJ1-2	15	-	TGTGCCAGCAGCCCTCTCCTCGGACAGGACTATGGCTACACCTTC	CASSPLLGQDYGYTF
TRBD1	TRBV7-2	TRBJ1-5	17	-	TGTGCCAGCAGCCAGGACAGGGCGAGTCAGGGGTACCAGCCCCAGCATTTT	CASSQDRASQGYQPQHF
-	TRBV7-3	TRBJ1-1	13	-	TGTGCCAGCAGCTTTGACAGTAACACTGAAGCTTTCTTT	CASSFDSNTEAFF
TRBD1	TRBV28	TRBJ2-5	15	-	TGTGCCAGCAGTTTTCGGGGACAGAGGTTTGAGACCCAGTACTTC	CASSFRGQRFETQYF
-	TRBV5-1	TRBJ1-1	14	-	TGCGCCAGCAGCTTGGACGGGATGAACACTGAAGCTTTCTTT	CASSLDGMNTEAFF